The 5 T cell receptor beta chains given below trace back to one sample, sequenced in a study of regulatory T cells in long-lasting Graves disease. In building TCR beta libraries, iRepertoire HTBI primers were used together with Arm-PCR of CDR3 regions. One entry per CDR3 protein results from TCRdb running MiXCR on the multiplex PCR reads. The sample records around 250,000 distinct CDR3 sequences, 15% to 20% being singletons. The time point: newly diagnosed GD, antithyroid drugs for less than 3 months. Following extraction of RNA from PBMCs, that RNA was used to make the TCR library. These data also featured in a second study, about T cells in Graves' hyperthyroidism and ophthalmopathy.

This sample comprised peripheral blood mononuclear cells (PBMCs), obtained at new diagnosis, from a patient treated with antithyroid drugs. The origin of the receptors is a young woman with Graves disease.

In this sample, this clonotype turned up many times. The chain links TRBV6-1 to TRBJ1-1, with 8 nucleotides matching TRBD1. V shed 5 bases, J shed 8 bases, and the junction held 22 bases outside the gene matches. The CDR3 has 18 amino acids. The germline V gene has CDR1 MNHNS and CDR2 SASEGT. The CDR3 region is CASSQPRGYDRGGTEAFF. CDR3 coding DNA: TGTGCCAGCAGTCAACCGCGGGGTTATGACAGGGGAGGAACCGAAGCTTTCTTT.

This clonotype was observed many times. CDR3 nucleotide sequence: TGTGCCAGCAGTTTAGATCGGGTATGGGGCAATCAGCCCCAGCATTTT. This encodes CASSLDRVWGNQPQHF. The rearrangement uses TRBV12-3 or TRBV12-4 and TRBJ1-5; no reliable D call. V was pared by 1 base and J by 2 bases, with 12 bases between. This CDR3 comprises 16 residues.

This clonotype was found a few times. The rearrangement links TRBV29-1 to TRBJ2-1, with TRBD1 as a possible D gene (6 bases). V was trimmed by 6 bases and J by 0 bases, leaving 18 bases between them. This CDR3 comprises 16 residues. CDR1 is SQVTM, CDR2 ANQGSEA, per germline. The CDR3: CSVRLTGKSSYNEQFF. CDR3 DNA sequence: TGCAGCGTCCGCCTGACAGGAAAGAGCTCCTACAATGAGCAGTTCTTC.

As for this clonotype: One base away lies a much larger clone, so this may be a sequencing read error. V and J are TRBV7-9 and TRBJ1-4; 7 bases match TRBD1. V shed 4 bases and J 3 bases; nucleotides not matched to a gene: 8. The CDR3 loop spans 16 amino acids. In germline, CDR1 is SEHNR, CDR2 FQNEAQ (reference sequence). CDR3 amino acids: CASSSFDRDANEKLFF. CDR3 DNA sequence: TGTGCCAGCAGCTCATTTGACAGGGACGCTAATGAAAAACTGTTTTTT.

A remark on this clonotype: A much larger clone differs by one base, so this may be a read error. The rearrangement links TRBV6-1 to TRBJ2-2; TRBD1 might be the D (5 bases). The length of the CDR3 is 15 residues. Germline V gene sequence: CDR1 MNHNS, CDR2 SASEGT. V shed 6 bases and J shed 10 bases, with 21 bases lying between them. CDR3 residues: CASRRWQGNSEELFF. The CDR3 DNA reads TGTGCCAGCAGGAGGTGGCAGGGAAATTCCGAGGAGCTGTTTTTT.